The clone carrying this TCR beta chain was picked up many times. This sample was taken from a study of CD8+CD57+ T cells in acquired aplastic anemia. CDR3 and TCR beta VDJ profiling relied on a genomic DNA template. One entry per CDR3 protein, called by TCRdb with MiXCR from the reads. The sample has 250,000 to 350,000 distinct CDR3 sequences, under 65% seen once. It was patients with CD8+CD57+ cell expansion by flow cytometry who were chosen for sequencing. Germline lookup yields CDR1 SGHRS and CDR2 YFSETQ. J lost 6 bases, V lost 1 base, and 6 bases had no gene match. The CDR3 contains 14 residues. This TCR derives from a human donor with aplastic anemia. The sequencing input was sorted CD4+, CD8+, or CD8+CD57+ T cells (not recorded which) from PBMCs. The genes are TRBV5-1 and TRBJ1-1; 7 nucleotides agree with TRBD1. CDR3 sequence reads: CASSLNRGVSEAFF. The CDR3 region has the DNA TGCGCCAGCAGCTTGAACAGGGGAGTCTCTGAAGCTTTCTTT.